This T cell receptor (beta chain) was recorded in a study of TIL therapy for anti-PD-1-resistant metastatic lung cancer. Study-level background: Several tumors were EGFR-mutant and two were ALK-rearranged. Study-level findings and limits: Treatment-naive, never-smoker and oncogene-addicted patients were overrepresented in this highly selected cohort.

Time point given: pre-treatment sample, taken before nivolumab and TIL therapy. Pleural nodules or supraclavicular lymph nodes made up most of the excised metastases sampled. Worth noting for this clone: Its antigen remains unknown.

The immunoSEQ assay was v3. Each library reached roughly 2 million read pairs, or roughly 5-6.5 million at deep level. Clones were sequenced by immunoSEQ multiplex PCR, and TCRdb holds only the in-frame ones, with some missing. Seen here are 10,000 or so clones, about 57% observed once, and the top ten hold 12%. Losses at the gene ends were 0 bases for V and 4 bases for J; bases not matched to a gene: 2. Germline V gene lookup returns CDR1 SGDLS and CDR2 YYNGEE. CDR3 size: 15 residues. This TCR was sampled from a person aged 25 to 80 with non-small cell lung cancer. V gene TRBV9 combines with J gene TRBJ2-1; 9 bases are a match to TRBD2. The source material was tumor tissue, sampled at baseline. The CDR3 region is CASSVALAGYNEQFF. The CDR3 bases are TGTGCCAGCAGCGTAGCTCTAGCGGGGTACAATGAGCAGTTCTTC.